This entry lists 29 T cell receptor beta chains sequenced from one sample in a study of T-cell memory formation after mild COVID-19 (dated by TCRdb to the early 2020s). The library came from 5' RACE. The sequencer was an Illumina NovaSeq 6000. The raw public reads went through TCRdb reprocessing: fastp at Q25, MiXCR clone calling, in-frame beta chains kept. Every CDR3 protein is listed once, alongside the most common genes and DNA of its rows. The sample contains 250,000 to 300,000 distinct CDR3 sequences, about 16% of them found a single time. The top ten hold 20% to 25% of the sample. What was sequenced was PBMCs or a T cell subset sorted from them (not recorded which). These TCRs come from a man in his late teens or twenties who had mild COVID-19 (a few samples of this study predate the infection). The sample titles of this study are shuffled in the database, so cell type and time point are left out; the donor was told from shared clones.

This clonotype occurred a few times. DNA of the CDR3: TGTGCCAGCAGCAGAGTCTACCCACAGGGAAACTATAATTCACCCCTCCACTTT. This translates into CASSRVYPQGNYNSPLHF. The chain couples TRBV5-6 to TRBJ1-6; D may be TRBD1 (6 bases). Germline V gene sequence: CDR1 SGHDT, CDR2 YYEEEE. V lost 4 bases to trimming and J lost 3 bases, with 20 bases between them. The CDR3 totals 18 residues.

The chain joins TRBV20-1 to TRBJ1-1; D not resolved. This CDR3 comprises 12 residues. Between the trimmed V and J ends, which lost 1 base and 4 bases, there was a span of 7 bases. CDR1 and CDR2 from the germline V gene are DFQATT and SNEGSKA (reference sequence). CDR3 sequence (DNA): TGCAGTGCTAGAGTCGCACGCACTGAAGCTTTCTTT. This translates into CSARVARTEAFF.

The rearrangement links TRBV4-1 to TRBJ1-1, with D perhaps TRBD1 (6 bases). The V gene lost 4 bases and the J gene lost 2 bases, with 14 bases spanning the gap. The CDR3 is made up of 15 amino acids. Germline loops: CDR1 MGHRA, CDR2 YSYEKL. The CDR3: CASSPLTGLNTEAFF. As DNA, the CDR3 is TGCGCCAGCAGCCCCCTGACAGGACTAAACACTGAAGCTTTCTTT.

The gene calls are TRBV20-1 and TRBJ2-3, with 9 nucleotides matching TRBD2. V shed 4 bases, J shed 4 bases, and the junction held 15 bases outside the gene matches. The CDR3 runs 17 residues. Looked up from germline, CDR1 is DFQATT and CDR2 is SNEGSKA (reference sequence). CDR3 coding DNA: TGCAGTGCTAAGCCCCCCGGGGGGACTAGCTTGCCAGATACGCAGTATTTT. This sequence encodes CSAKPPGGTSLPDTQYF.

This clonotype was detected only a few times. This chain links TRBV3-1 with TRBJ2-4, with 8 bases that match TRBD1. The CDR3 extends over 15 amino acids. V shed 0 bases and J 8 bases; nucleotides not matched to a gene: 6. Germline loops: CDR1 LGHDT, CDR2 YNNKEL (reference sequence). CDR3 sequence reads: CASSQDRSRGHIQYF. The CDR3 DNA reads as TGTGCCAGCAGCCAAGATCGTTCCAGGGGGCACATTCAGTACTTC. The full variable domain, rest sourced from reference TRBV3-1 and TRBJ2-4, is DTAVSQTPKYLVTQMGNDKSIKCEQNLGHDTMYWYKQDSKKFLKIMFSYNNKELIINETVPNRFSPKSPDKAHLNLHINSLELGDSAVYFCASSQDRSRGHIQYFGAGTRLSVL.

The chain uses TRBV6-5 and TRBJ1-1, with unresolved D. V dropped 5 bases and J dropped 4 bases, with 14 bases sitting between them. In germline, CDR1 is MNHEY, CDR2 SVGAGI. The CDR3 extends over 14 amino acids. The CDR3 coding sequence is TGTGCCAGCAGTGCGTCACGAGGCGGCACTGAAGCTTTCTTT. It encodes CASSASRGGTEAFF.

This clonotype was detected many times. The rearrangement joins TRBV7-9 to TRBJ2-5; possibly TRBD2 for D (6 bases). V shed 5 bases and J shed 5 bases, with 21 bases lying between them. The CDR3 runs 16 residues. The V gene's germline CDR1 is SEHNR and CDR2 FQNEAQ (reference sequence). The CDR3 nucleotides read TGTGCCAGCAGCGAAAAGGGACTCCACGGCCAGGAGACCCAGTACTTC. This codes for CASSEKGLHGQETQYF.

At least ten counts were recorded for this clonotype. The chain links TRBV12-3 or TRBV12-4 to TRBJ2-2; D might be TRBD1 or TRBD2, each matching 5 bases. The CDR3 length is 14 residues. The ends were cut back, 8 bases at V and 7 bases at J, with 17 bases in the middle. CDR3 sequence reads: CASPPGARGGELFF. CDR3 nucleotides: TGTGCCAGCCCCCCCGGGGCCCGGGGCGGGGAGCTGTTTTTT.

This clonotype was seen more than once but under ten times. The chain links TRBV5-6 to TRBJ2-7; D tentatively fits TRBD1 or TRBD2 (5 bases each). Germline V lookup: CDR1 SGHDT, CDR2 YYEEEE. The V end lost 1 base, the J end lost 3 bases, and 14 bases lay between the germline ends. The CDR3 loop spans 15 amino acids. CDR3 protein: CASSLSGALGYEQYV. CDR3 in DNA: TGTGCCAGCAGCTTGTCCGGGGCCCTAGGCTACGAGCAGTACGTC.

This clonotype appeared a few times. The rearrangement joins TRBV2 to TRBJ2-3; 11 bases fit TRBD1. The germline V gene has CDR1 SNHLY and CDR2 FYNNEI. The CDR3 runs 12 residues. Unmatched junction bases numbered 2, after V lost 11 bases and J lost 4 bases. CDR3 sequence (DNA): TGTGCCGGGGACAGGGGGTCAGATACGCAGTATTTT. It is translated as CAGDRGSDTQYF.

This chain uses TRBV7-9 with TRBJ2-5; the D is unclear. This CDR3 has 12 amino acids. V was trimmed by 3 bases and J by 6 bases, leaving 8 bases between them. CDR1 and CDR2 from the germline V gene are SEHNR and FQNEAQ (reference sequence). The DNA for the CDR3 is TGTGCCAGCAGCTTTGATCGAAAGACCCAGTACTTC. Its translation is CASSFDRKTQYF.

This chain links TRBV7-3 with TRBJ2-6; D call uncertain. The germline V gene encodes CDR1 SGHTA and CDR2 FQGTGA. This CDR3 region has 15 residues. V was trimmed by 4 bases and J by 2 bases, leaving 9 bases between them. CDR3 region: CASSSTSAGANVLTF. Here the CDR3 DNA reads TGTGCCAGCAGCTCAACCTCCGCTGGGGCCAACGTCCTGACTTTC.

In this sample, this clonotype turned up a few times. The chain employs TRBV7-2 and TRBJ1-2, with 7 positions matching TRBD1. Germline lookup yields CDR1 SGHTA and CDR2 FQGNSA. This CDR3 has 16 residues. V shed 4 bases, J shed 0 bases, and the junction held 8 bases outside the gene matches. The CDR3 DNA is TGTGCCAGCAGCTCTTACCTAGGGGGCCCTAACTATGGCTACACCTTC. This encodes CASSSYLGGPNYGYTF.

This clonotype was seen only a few times. The genes are TRBV7-8 and TRBJ1-4; a possible D gene is TRBD1 (5 bases). The germline V gene encodes CDR1 SGHVS and CDR2 FQNEAQ. This CDR3 contains 16 residues. Trimming removed 2 bases from V and 3 bases from J, with 13 bases in between. Written as DNA, the CDR3 is TGTGCCAGCAGCTTAAAGAGACAGAGCTCTAATGAAAAACTGTTTTTT. Its translation is CASSLKRQSSNEKLFF.

This clonotype has a handful of counts. The rearrangement uses TRBV2 and TRBJ1-5, with no clear D. The CDR3 spans 15 residues. Per germline, CDR1 SNHLY and CDR2 FYNNEI. Trimming removed 5 bases at V and 4 bases at J, with 15 bases between. CDR3: CASSLDPGTNQPQHF. For the CDR3, the DNA is TGTGCCAGCAGTCTAGACCCGGGAACTAATCAGCCCCAGCATTTT.

The rearrangement links TRBV14 to TRBJ1-4; 7 bases are a match to TRBD1. The CDR3 has 15 residues. Germline CDR1 reads SGHDN; CDR2 reads FVKESK. The V and J ends lost 5 bases and 9 bases, in that order; junction bases with no gene match: 12. The CDR3 sequence: CASSLRRGTEKKLFF. The CDR3 DNA reads TGTGCCAGCAGCTTGCGCAGGGGGACAGAAAAAAAACTGTTTTTT.

This clonotype has a handful of counts. The rearrangement joins TRBV5-4 to TRBJ2-1; 8 bases are a match to TRBD2. Germline-derived CDR1 and CDR2 are SGHNT and YYREEE (reference sequence). Trimming at V came to 4 bases and at J to 6 bases, leaving 9 bases not matched to a gene. The CDR3 is made up of 15 amino acids. CDR3 coding DNA: TGTGCCAGCAGCCAGACTAGCGTTGGAGCCAATGAGCAGTTCTTC. Encoded protein: CASSQTSVGANEQFF.

In this sample, this clonotype turned up a few times. J is TRBJ2-1 and V is TRBV12-3 or TRBV12-4, with TRBD2 matching over 11 bases. The CDR3 length is 15 residues. V lost 6 bases, J lost 3 bases, and 4 bases stayed unmatched. The CDR3 loop reads CASSSTSGVYNEQFF. The CDR3 region has the DNA TGTGCCAGCAGCTCGACTAGCGGGGTCTACAATGAGCAGTTCTTC.

This clonotype was observed a handful of times. This sequence joins TRBV7-2 and TRBJ1-2, with D possibly matching TRBD1 (5 bases). Germline loops: CDR1 SGHTA, CDR2 FQGNSA. Trimming shortened V by 2 bases and J by 4 bases, and 14 bases separated the two germline ends. There are 15 residues in the CDR3. This CDR3 is CASSLYSTVIYGYTF. CDR3 DNA: TGTGCCAGCAGCTTATATTCGACAGTTATCTATGGCTACACCTTC.

The rearrangement links TRBV6-5 to TRBJ2-5; D perhaps matches TRBD2 (7 bases). V was clipped by 2 bases and J by 5 bases, with 12 bases between them. This CDR3 has 14 residues. CDR1 and CDR2 from the germline V gene are MNHEY and SVGAGI. The CDR3 coding sequence is TGTGCCAGCAGTTACGGGGGGGGGGCGGAGACCCAGTACTTC. Protein sequence: CASSYGGGAETQYF.

This clonotype occurred a few times. V is TRBV5-1 and J is TRBJ2-3; 7 nucleotides match TRBD1. Trimming took 1 base from V and 3 from J; bases not matched to a gene: 2. The V gene's germline CDR1 is SGHRS and CDR2 YFSETQ. The CDR3 sequence is 14 residues long. In DNA form, the CDR3 reads TGCGCCAGCAGCTTGCAGGGGGAGACAGATACGCAGTATTTT. This gives the protein CASSLQGETDTQYF.

The rearrangement links TRBV10-1 to TRBJ2-3; D gene unclear. Germline lookup yields CDR1 WNHNN and CDR2 SYGVQD (reference sequence). This CDR3 region has 14 residues. V was pared by 2 bases and J by 3 bases, with 9 bases between. In nucleotides, the CDR3 is TGCGCCAGCAGTGAGAGTAGAGTGACAGATACGCAGTATTTT. Its translation: CASSESRVTDTQYF.

This clonotype appeared a few times. The gene calls are TRBV29-1 and TRBJ2-1; D is undetermined. With 5 bases removed from V and 0 bases from J, the gap between germline ends came to 2 bases. CDR3 size: 11 residues. Germline V gene lookup returns CDR1 SQVTM and CDR2 ANQGSEA. For the CDR3, the DNA is TGCAGCGTTCTCTCCTACAATGAGCAGTTCTTC. Its translation: CSVLSYNEQFF.

The chain uses TRBV7-9 and TRBJ1-2; weak D call: TRBD1 (6 bases). The CDR3 consists of 12 residues. Between the trimmed V and J ends, which lost 5 bases and 12 bases, there was a span of 16 bases. Germline lookup yields CDR1 SEHNR and CDR2 FQNEAQ (reference sequence). The chain's CDR3 is CASSRSGVWDTF. The CDR3 region has the DNA TGTGCCAGCAGCAGATCAGGGGTTTGGGACACCTTC.

This clonotype occurred a few times. The chain is built from TRBV6-2 or TRBV6-3 and TRBJ2-7, with 8 bases aligning to TRBD1. Germline CDR1 and CDR2: MNHEY and SVGEGT. The CDR3 is 14 amino acids. The V segment lost 5 bases and the J segment 3 bases; nucleotides outside the gene matches: 6. The chain's CDR3 is CASSRQGIGYEQYF. Written as DNA, the CDR3 is TGTGCCAGCAGTCGACAGGGGATTGGCTACGAGCAGTACTTC.

This clonotype was found many times. The chain has TRBV9 and TRBJ1-1, with D perhaps TRBD1 (6 bases). With 3 bases removed from V and 4 bases from J, the gap between germline ends came to 13 bases. The CDR3 runs 14 residues. Germline V lookup: CDR1 SGDLS, CDR2 YYNGEE. In DNA form, the CDR3 reads TGTGCCAGCAGCGGCAGGGGCGCGGGCACTGAAGCTTTCTTT. Its protein product is CASSGRGAGTEAFF. Using reference TRBV9 and TRBJ1-1 for the parts outside the CDR3, the full variable domain is DSGVTQTPKHLITATGQRVTLRCSPRSGDLSVYWYQQSLDQGLQFLIQYYNGEERAKGNILERFSAQQFPDLHSELNLSSLELGDSALYFCASSGRGAGTEAFFGQGTRLTVV.

In this sample, this clonotype turned up a few times. V usage is TRBV18 and J usage is TRBJ2-3, with 11 nucleotides matching TRBD1. CDR1 is KGHSH, CDR2 LQKENI, per germline. V trimming: 3 bases; J trimming: 2 bases; junction bases outside the gene matches: 7. The CDR3 has 17 amino acids. In DNA, the CDR3 is TGTGCCAGCTCACCTATAGGACAGGGGGCCACCACAGATACGCAGTATTTT. Amino acids: CASSPIGQGATTDTQYF.

This clonotype has just a few counts. This chain connects TRBV5-5 to TRBJ2-3, with 9 bases identical to TRBD2. CDR3 size: 16 residues. V trimming: 0 bases; J trimming: 2 bases; junction bases outside the gene matches: 4. Germline loops: CDR1 SGHKS, CDR2 YYEKEE (reference sequence). This CDR3 is CASSLALAGYTDTQYF. In nucleotides, the CDR3 is TGTGCCAGCAGCTTGGCGCTAGCGGGGTACACAGATACGCAGTATTTT.

This clonotype appeared a few times. The J gene is TRBJ2-1, the V gene TRBV20-1, with D maybe TRBD1 (6 bases). The CDR3 has 13 amino acids. The V gene's germline CDR1 is DFQATT and CDR2 SNEGSKA (reference sequence). Trimming pared 5 bases from V and 7 bases from J, leaving 15 bases between. The CDR3 protein is CSAPRGQGNEQFF. CDR3 DNA: TGCAGTGCTCCTCGAGGGCAGGGGAATGAGCAGTTCTTC.